The clone carrying this TCR beta chain was detected ten times or more. Its antigen is not known. The entry originates in a study of T cells in Graves' hyperthyroidism and ophthalmopathy. The study, taken as a whole, reports: Within blood appeared most thyroid clonotypes that had expanded above 0.001.

Amplification targeted TCR beta CDR3 regions from RNA transcripts. TCR CDR3 regions were first amplified by RT-PCR with HTBI primers. MiXCR was run by TCRdb on the multiplex PCR reads, yielding one entry per CDR3 protein. Here the sample spans 300,000 to 400,000 distinct CDR3 sequences, 21% being singletons. Uncontrolled infection, other autoimmune disease, pregnancy and lactation each barred patients from inclusion. Diagnoses were made from clinical symptoms, serum measures (thyroxine and TRAb), thyroid ultrasound and orbital computed tomography. The CDR3 is 16 amino acids. Germline values: CDR1 SGHRS, CDR2 YFSETQ. The J segment lost 6 bases and the V segment lost 4 bases, leaving 9 bases of the junction unmatched.

V and J are TRBV5-1 and TRBJ2-2; 10 positions agree with TRBD1. The receptor was isolated from a woman aged 45 to 65 with Graves' hyperthyroidism. The sequenced material came from blood. CDR3 residues: CASSPGPGQGAGELFF. Here the CDR3 DNA reads TGCGCCAGCAGCCCAGGTCCCGGACAGGGGGCCGGGGAGCTGTTTTTT. The variable domain in full, completed from reference TRBV5-1 and TRBJ2-2, reads KAGVTQTPRYLIKTRGQQVTLSCSPISGHRSVSWYQQTPGQGLQFLFEYFSETQRNKGNFPGRFSGRQFSNSRSEMNVSTLELGDSALYLCASSPGPGQGAGELFFGEGSRLTVL.